Listed below are T cell receptor beta chains from one sample, sequenced in a study of shared clonotypes between healthy human individuals. Clones were read by immunoSEQ multiplex PCR, and TCRdb kept only the in-frame ones, dropping some. The sample yields around 1.1 million clones, approximately 77% seen once. The sample comprised memory CD4+ T cells from PBMCs. Source of these receptors: a man aged 18-30 years in good health. Some clones in this sample may be carry-over from other donors' samples. Each CDR3 is given with its conserved first and last residue. Each record gives: D gene, clone size, J gene, V gene, CDR3 protein, CDR3 DNA. D genes are given only for firm matches. Clone size is not always given. Where it is, it says once, few, many or a class for expanded clones.

D: TRBD2
size: .
J: TRBJ2-7
V: TRBV7-2
CDR3: CASSPPFLAGVGYEQYF
DNA: TGTGCCAGCAGCCCACCCTTCCTAGCGGGAGTAGGGTACGAGCAGTACTTC

D: .
size: .
J: TRBJ2-2
V: TRBV7-7
CDR3: CASSSSSEELFF
DNA: TGTGCCAGCAGCAGTAGTAGCGAGGAGCTGTTTTTT

D: TRBD1
size: .
J: TRBJ1-2
V: TRBV6-1
CDR3: CASSETGVTNYGYTF
DNA: TGTGCCAGCAGTGAGACAGGGGTGACTAACTATGGCTACACCTTC

D: .
size: .
J: TRBJ2-6
V: TRBV6-1
CDR3: CASSGQGGPGANVLTF
DNA: TGTGCCAGCAGTGGACAGGGAGGGCCTGGGGCCAACGTCCTGACTTTC

D: .
size: .
J: TRBJ1-3
V: TRBV18
CDR3: CASSPTPPTVGNTIYF
DNA: TGTGCCAGCTCACCCACACCGCCGACAGTTGGAAACACCATATATTTT

D: .
size: .
J: TRBJ2-3
V: TRBV9
CDR3: CASSGGTLDTQYF
DNA: TGTGCCAGCAGCGGCGGGACCTTAGATACGCAGTATTTT

D: .
size: few
J: TRBJ1-1
V: TRBV28
CDR3: CASTRVRHTEAFF
DNA: TGTGCCAGCACCCGCGTTAGGCACACTGAAGCTTTCTTT

D: TRBD1
size: once
J: TRBJ1-5
V: TRBV27
CDR3: CASSRGGTYQPQHF
DNA: TGTGCCAGCAGTAGAGGGGGCACTTATCAGCCCCAGCATTTT

D: .
size: .
J: TRBJ2-7
V: TRBV19
CDR3: CASSPGGVGNDEQYF
DNA: TGTGCCAGTAGCCCCGGAGGAGTAGGGAACGACGAGCAGTACTTC

D: .
size: .
J: TRBJ2-5
V: TRBV7-2
CDR3: CASSFSVGETQYF
DNA: TGTGCCAGCAGCTTCTCGGTTGGGGAGACCCAGTACTTC

D: .
size: .
J: TRBJ1-3
V: TRBV5-5
CDR3: CASSLIQGSNGNTIYF
DNA: TGTGCCAGCAGCCTTATTCAGGGATCGAATGGAAACACCATATATTTT

D: .
size: .
J: TRBJ1-2
V: TRBV7-2
CDR3: CASSVTQTGGYGYTF
DNA: TGTGCCAGCAGCGTCACCCAGACGGGGGGCTATGGCTACACCTTC

D: .
size: once
J: TRBJ2-4
V: TRBV7-6
CDR3: CASSPRGAGDIQYF
DNA: TGTGCCAGCAGCCCTAGGGGGGCCGGGGACATTCAGTACTTC

D: .
size: .
J: TRBJ2-1
V: TRBV27
CDR3: CASSFSTSQNEQFF
DNA: TGTGCCAGCAGTTTTTCGACGAGTCAGAATGAGCAGTTCTTC

D: .
size: .
J: TRBJ2-3
V: TRBV5-1
CDR3: CASSLAASTDTQYF
DNA: TGCGCCAGCAGCTTAGCAGCAAGCACAGATACGCAGTATTTT

D: TRBD1
size: .
J: TRBJ2-7
V: TRBV7-9
CDR3: CASSSRGQETPYEQYF
DNA: TGTGCCAGCAGCTCCCGGGGACAGGAGACCCCCTACGAGCAGTACTTC

D: .
size: .
J: TRBJ1-2
V: TRBV28
CDR3: CASSPSYANYGYTF
DNA: TGTGCCAGCAGCCCCTCCTATGCTAACTATGGCTACACCTTC